These T cell receptor beta chains were read from a single sample in a study of blood T cell repertoires in COVID-19. Assay used: immunoSEQ multiplex PCR; TCRdb lists only in-frame clones, some missing. The table shows around 300,000 clones, with approximately 87% occurring only once. The sample comprised peripheral blood. These receptors were collected from a woman between 50 and 59 years old with active or convalescent COVID-19. Each CDR3 is given with its conserved first and last residue. The order of the fields is J gene, clone size, D gene, V gene, CDR3 DNA, CDR3 protein. The D gene is left open where the match is weak. The listing skips clone size in some rows; elsewhere it reads once, few, many or a size class.

J: TRBJ2-7
size: NA
D: NA
V: TRBV4-3
DNA: TGCGCCAGCGCTCGACTTCTCAGCTCCTACGAGCAGTACTTC
CDR3: CASARLLSSYEQYF

J: TRBJ1-4
size: NA
D: TRBD1
V: TRBV6-5
DNA: TGTGCCAGCAAAATGACAGGGTATGAAAAACTGTTTTTT
CDR3: CASKMTGYEKLFF

J: TRBJ1-5
size: NA
D: TRBD1
V: TRBV19
DNA: TGTGCCAGTAGGACAACCGGGACAGGGTCAAATCAGCCCCAGCATTTT
CDR3: CASRTTGTGSNQPQHF

J: TRBJ1-3
size: NA
D: NA
V: TRBV3-1/TRBV3-2
DNA: TGTGCCAGCAGCCCCTCCGAGGGGGCTGGAAACACCATATATTTT
CDR3: CASSPSEGAGNTIYF

J: TRBJ1-5
size: NA
D: NA
V: TRBV7-9
DNA: TGTGCCAGCAGCTCCGGGCCCGCGGGGGCGAACAATCAGCCCCAGCATTTT
CDR3: CASSSGPAGANNQPQHF

J: TRBJ1-6
size: NA
D: NA
V: TRBV5-4
DNA: TGTGCCAGCAGCTGGACCGGGAGTAATTCACCCCTCCACTTT
CDR3: CASSWTGSNSPLHF

J: TRBJ2-7
size: NA
D: TRBD1
V: TRBV15
DNA: TGTGCCACCAGCGGGTGGGACAGGTCCAGCTACGAGCAGTACTTC
CDR3: CATSGWDRSSYEQYF

J: TRBJ2-5
size: NA
D: TRBD2
V: TRBV7-9
DNA: TGTGCCAGCAGCCCGGGACTAGCCCTGGAGACCCAGTACTTC
CDR3: CASSPGLALETQYF

J: TRBJ1-6
size: NA
D: NA
V: TRBV5-6
DNA: TGTGCCAGCAGCCTGAGGGGGAGGGGTTCACCCCTCCACTTT
CDR3: CASSLRGRGSPLHF

J: TRBJ1-1
size: NA
D: NA
V: TRBV29-1
DNA: TGCAGCGTTGCGGCAGGAGGGTCTGAAGCTTTCTTT
CDR3: CSVAAGGSEAFF

J: TRBJ1-2
size: few
D: NA
V: TRBV15
DNA: TGTGCCACCAGCAGGGGTGGGAGGGATGGCTACACCTTC
CDR3: CATSRGGRDGYTF

J: TRBJ2-7
size: NA
D: TRBD1
V: TRBV7-9
DNA: TGTGCCAGCAGCTCCTGGGCAGGGGGTTCCTACGAGCAGTACTTC
CDR3: CASSSWAGGSYEQYF

J: TRBJ2-7
size: NA
D: TRBD1
V: TRBV30
DNA: TGTGCCTGGAGTGAGCGGTGGAAGGGACAGATCAATTACGAGCAGTACTTC
CDR3: CAWSERWKGQINYEQYF

J: TRBJ1-2
size: NA
D: TRBD1
V: TRBV29-1
DNA: TGCAGCGTTGCGGGTGACAGGGGGCTAGGCTACACCTTC
CDR3: CSVAGDRGLGYTF

J: TRBJ1-1
size: once
D: NA
V: TRBV7-2
DNA: TGTGCCAGCAGGGGGCTTGGGGAGAACACTGAAGCTTTCTTT
CDR3: CASRGLGENTEAFF

J: TRBJ2-3
size: NA
D: NA
V: TRBV12-3/TRBV12-4
DNA: TGTGCCAGCAGTTTCGTCCTGGATACGCAGTATTTT
CDR3: CASSFVLDTQYF

J: TRBJ1-3
size: NA
D: NA
V: TRBV7-3
DNA: TGTGCCAGCAGCTCCGGACAGGGAAACACCATATATTTT
CDR3: CASSSGQGNTIYF

J: TRBJ1-1
size: NA
D: NA
V: TRBV18
DNA: TGTGCCAGCTCACCAAGCGCACAGGGGAACACTGAAGCTTTCTTT
CDR3: CASSPSAQGNTEAFF

J: TRBJ1-2
size: once
D: NA
V: TRBV5-5
DNA: TGTGCCAGCAGCTTGGCCGGGGGCTATGGCTACACCTTC
CDR3: CASSLAGGYGYTF

J: TRBJ1-5
size: NA
D: TRBD1
V: TRBV28
DNA: TGTGCCAGCAGTCCTGGACAGGAATGGCAGCCCCAGCATTTT
CDR3: CASSPGQEWQPQHF